The 17 T cell receptor beta chains presented below share a single source sample, sequenced in a study of blood T cell repertoires in COVID-19. The data were produced by immunoSEQ multiplex PCR, yet TCRdb's version contains in-frame clones alone and is incomplete. The sample holds about 32,000 clones, around 85% seen once. The sample consisted of peripheral blood. The receptor source for this set is a man in his fifties or sixties with active or convalescent COVID-19.

The chain recombines TRBV5-1 with TRBJ1-1; D possibly corresponds to TRBD1 (5 bases). CDR3 length: 16 amino acids. The germline V gene encodes CDR1 SGHRS and CDR2 YFSETQ. The V end was cut by 0 bases, the J end by 0 bases, with 12 bases between. The CDR3 DNA sequence: TGCGCCAGCAGCTTGGAGGGGCGGACCTTGAACACTGAAGCTTTCTTT. This translates into CASSLEGRTLNTEAFF.

The chain uses TRBV5-6 and TRBJ2-2, with D unresolved. The germline V gene has CDR1 SGHDT and CDR2 YYEEEE. The germline V and J ends were trimmed by 1 base and 4 bases, with 8 bases remaining between them. The CDR3 consists of 14 residues. The CDR3 spells CASSLYGATGELFF. The CDR3 coding sequence is TGTGCCAGCAGCTTGTACGGAGCCACCGGGGAGCTGTTTTTT.

The chain combines TRBV7-2 with TRBJ2-2; possible D gene TRBD2, 5 bases. The germline CDR1 and CDR2 sequences are SGHTA and FQGNSA. The CDR3 has 14 residues. V lost 5 bases and J 3 bases, leaving 10 bases between the germline ends. The chain's CDR3 is CASSRRVHTGELFF. CDR3 nucleotide sequence: TGTGCCAGCAGCAGGCGGGTCCACACCGGGGAGCTGTTTTTT.

The chain combines TRBV19 with TRBJ1-6, with 8 bases fitting TRBD1. Losses at the gene ends were 3 bases for V and 0 bases for J; bases not matched to a gene: 13. CDR1 and CDR2 from the germline V gene are LNHDA and SQIVND (reference sequence). The CDR3 covers 20 residues. Written as DNA, the CDR3 is TGTGCCAGTAGTATTAGGGGACAGGTGTCTGGCAGCTCCTATAATTCACCCCTCCACTTT. Translating it yields CASSIRGQVSGSSYNSPLHF.

This sequence joins TRBV19 and TRBJ1-6; perhaps TRBD1 as D (5 bases). This CDR3 spans 14 amino acids. Germline V CDR1 and CDR2: LNHDA, SQIVND (reference sequence). Trimming left V 8 bases short and J 7 bases short, with 15 bases between. CDR3 residues: CASRRAGNNSPLHF. The CDR3, as DNA: TGTGCCAGTCGGAGGGCAGGGAACAATTCACCCCTCCACTTT.

The V and J genes are TRBV4-1 and TRBJ2-3; TRBD2 matches 8 bases. With V trimmed by 6 bases and J by 11 bases, 10 bases remained unmatched. Looked up from germline, CDR1 is MGHRA and CDR2 is YSYEKL. This CDR3 region has 13 residues. Here the CDR3 reads CASRRSAGGLQYF. CDR3 coding DNA: TGCGCCAGCAGGCGATCGGCGGGGGGACTGCAGTATTTT.

This clone was detected only once. This chain joins TRBV19 and TRBJ1-1, with 11 bases aligning to TRBD1. V lost 6 bases and J lost 4; bases outside the gene matches: 4. CDR1 LNHDA and CDR2 SQIVND come from the germline V gene (reference sequence). The CDR3 extends over 14 amino acids. The CDR3 is CASSRDRGGTEAFF. The CDR3 bases are TGTGCCAGTAGCAGGGACAGGGGGGGCACTGAAGCTTTCTTT. Filled out from reference TRBV19 and TRBJ1-1, the complete variable domain reads DGGITQSPKYLFRKEGQNVTLSCEQNLNHDAMYWYRQDPGQGLRLIYYSQIVNDFQKGDIAEGYSVSREKKESFPLTVTSAQKNPTAFYLCASSRDRGGTEAFFGQGTRLTVV.

The rearrangement joins TRBV19 to TRBJ2-2, with 15 bases identical to TRBD2. CDR3 size: 15 residues. V trimming: 6 bases; J trimming: 9 bases; junction bases outside the gene matches: 5. Germline V gives CDR1 LNHDA, CDR2 SQIVND (reference sequence). The CDR3 region has the DNA TGTGCCAGTAGGTGGACTAGCGGGGGGGATCGGGAGCTGTTTTTT. Translated: CASRWTSGGDRELFF.

The chain has TRBV3-1 (or the pseudogene TRBV3-2) and TRBJ2-3; possibly TRBD2 for D (6 bases). Trimming shortened V by 4 bases and J by 2 bases, and 10 bases separated the two germline ends. The CDR3 totals 14 residues. Looked up from germline, CDR1 is LGHDT and CDR2 is YNNKEL (reference sequence). The CDR3 bases are TGTGCCAGCAGCCGGGACTTATACACAGATACGCAGTATTTT. Translation gives CASSRDLYTDTQYF.

The chain joins TRBV28 to TRBJ2-5, with 8 bases identical to TRBD1. CDR3 length: 13 amino acids. Trimming removed 9 bases from V and 5 bases from J; junction bases left unmatched: 8. Germline CDR1 MDHEN, CDR2 SYDVKM. The CDR3 here is CASTTGDRETQYF. CDR3 coding DNA: TGTGCCAGTACGACAGGGGATAGGGAGACCCAGTACTTC.

This clone was seen a handful of times. This chain uses TRBV5-1 with TRBJ2-1; 8 bases align to TRBD2. The CDR3 consists of 17 residues. Germline trimming cut 4 bases from V and 0 bases from J; bases unmatched to any gene: 9. The germline V gene encodes CDR1 SGHRS and CDR2 YFSETQ. The CDR3 spells CASSLISAGVSYNEQFF. CDR3 coding DNA: TGCGCCAGCAGCCTAATATCAGCGGGGGTCTCCTACAATGAGCAGTTCTTC.

The chain couples TRBV6-5 to TRBJ2-5; TRBD1 agrees at 7 bases. The CDR3 extends over 13 amino acids. Germline assignment: CDR1 MNHEY and CDR2 SVGAGI. The J segment lost 5 bases and the V segment lost 7 bases, leaving 7 bases of the junction unmatched. The CDR3 is CASTKTGLETQYF. In DNA, the CDR3 is TGTGCCAGCACCAAGACAGGGCTGGAGACCCAGTACTTC.

The chain couples TRBV5-4 to TRBJ1-1; D gene uncertain. V lost 0 bases to trimming and J lost 1 base, with 10 bases between them. Germline CDR1 reads SGHNT; CDR2 reads YYREEE (reference sequence). The CDR3 covers 15 residues. CDR3 nucleotide sequence: TGTGCCAGCAGCTTGGCGCTTGGGCAGAACACTGAAGCTTTCTTT. Translated, it gives CASSLALGQNTEAFF. Combining the CDR3 with reference TRBV5-4 and TRBJ1-1 gives the whole variable domain ETGVTQSPTHLIKTRGQQVTLRCSSQSGHNTVSWYQQALGQGPQFIFQYYREEENGRGNFPPRFSGLQFPNYSSELNVNALELDDSALYLCASSLALGQNTEAFFGQGTRLTVV.

The chain links TRBV29-1 to TRBJ1-1; TRBD1 is a possible D gene (5 bases). The CDR3 has 13 residues. CDR1 and CDR2 (germline): SQVTM, ANQGSEA. V dropped 7 bases and J dropped 7 bases, with 19 bases sitting between them. The CDR3: CSASAYRRGEAFF. DNA of the CDR3: TGCAGCGCCTCGGCCTACCGAAGGGGTGAAGCTTTCTTT.

The V gene is TRBV5-5, the J gene TRBJ1-2; no firm D call. The CDR3 consists of 15 residues. V was clipped by 0 bases and J by 4 bases, with 13 bases between them. Per germline, CDR1 SGHKS and CDR2 YYEKEE (reference sequence). Here the CDR3 DNA reads TGTGCCAGCAGCTTGGCGAGGGAGGGTCTCTATGGCTACACCTTC. Translated, it gives CASSLAREGLYGYTF.

The V and J genes are TRBV5-1 and TRBJ2-1, with TRBD2 identical over 10 bases. CDR1 is SGHRS, CDR2 YFSETQ, per germline. Unmatched junction bases numbered 6, after V lost 4 bases and J lost 5 bases. CDR3 length: 15 amino acids. CDR3 nucleotide sequence: TGCGCCAGCAGCCGCATAGCGGGGGGTAACAATGAGCAGTTCTTC. Translated: CASSRIAGGNNEQFF.

CDR3 residues: CASSLMVKSGNEQFF. CDR3 nucleotide sequence: TGCGCCAGCAGCTTGATGGTCAAGTCGGGCAATGAGCAGTTCTTC. The chain couples TRBV5-1 to TRBJ2-1; the D is unclear. The V gene's germline CDR1 is SGHRS and CDR2 YFSETQ. The V end lost 1 base, the J end lost 6 bases, and 14 bases lay between the germline ends. CDR3 length: 15 residues.